The clone carrying this TCR beta chain was counted a few times. The antigen is undetermined. The CDR3 runs to 12 residues. V lost 3 bases, J lost 0 bases, and 3 bases lay in between. The V gene's germline CDR1 is WNHNN and CDR2 SYGVQD (reference sequence). TCRdb's table, derived via immunoSEQ multiplex PCR, lists solely in-frame clones and lacks some. The sample lists about 5,000 clones, roughly 96% occurring once. The data originate from a study of naive CD8 T cells in extremely preterm neonates. Preterm samples came from extremely preterm deliveries at about 23-29 weeks. Sorted cells: live naive CD8+ T cells, CD45RA+CCR7+, Annexin V-negative. Study-level findings and limits: Term neonates around 0.39%, young children roughly 0.03%, adults approximately 0.0099%; preterm neonates shared roughly 2.7%. Compared with older groups, preterm CDR3s were shorter, with fewer N additions and less trimming.

Sequencing used naive CD8+ T cells from cord blood. This clonotype was obtained from a boy who was born preterm. The chain uses TRBV10-1 and TRBJ2-7; D is ambiguous. CDR3 nucleotides: TGCGCCAGCAGTGACAACTCCTACGAGCAGTACTTC. Translated, it gives CASSDNSYEQYF.